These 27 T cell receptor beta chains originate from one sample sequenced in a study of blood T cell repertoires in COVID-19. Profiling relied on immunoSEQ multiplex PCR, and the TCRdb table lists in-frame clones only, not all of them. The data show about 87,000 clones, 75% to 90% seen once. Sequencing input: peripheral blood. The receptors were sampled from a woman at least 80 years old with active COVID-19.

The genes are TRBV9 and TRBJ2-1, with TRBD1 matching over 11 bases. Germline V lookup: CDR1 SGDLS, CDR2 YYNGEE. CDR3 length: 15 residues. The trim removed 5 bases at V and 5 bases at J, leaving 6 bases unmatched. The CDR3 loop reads CASSNRDRGDNEQFF. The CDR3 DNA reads TGTGCCAGCAGTAACCGGGACAGGGGGGACAATGAGCAGTTCTTC.

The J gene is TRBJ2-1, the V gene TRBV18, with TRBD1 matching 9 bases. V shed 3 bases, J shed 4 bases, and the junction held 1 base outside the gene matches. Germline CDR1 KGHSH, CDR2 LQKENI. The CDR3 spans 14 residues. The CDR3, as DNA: TGTGCCAGCTCACCGGGACAGGGATACAATGAGCAGTTCTTC. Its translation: CASSPGQGYNEQFF.

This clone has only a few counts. The CDR3 region has the DNA TGCGCCAGCAGCTTGGACGCCCTAGCGGGAGGATGGAACAATGAGCAGTTCTTC. Encoded protein: CASSLDALAGGWNNEQFF. This chain connects TRBV5-1 to TRBJ2-1, with 11 bases lining up with TRBD2. The CDR3 runs 18 residues. Trimming cost V 0 bases and J 5 bases; bases outside gene matches: 10. Per germline, CDR1 SGHRS and CDR2 YFSETQ.

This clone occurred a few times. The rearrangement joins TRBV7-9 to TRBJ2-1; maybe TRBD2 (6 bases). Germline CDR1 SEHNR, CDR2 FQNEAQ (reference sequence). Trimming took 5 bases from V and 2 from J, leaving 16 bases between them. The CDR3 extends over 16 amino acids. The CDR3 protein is CASSPWVAEPYNEQFF. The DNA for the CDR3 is TGTGCCAGCAGCCCATGGGTAGCGGAGCCCTACAATGAGCAGTTCTTC.

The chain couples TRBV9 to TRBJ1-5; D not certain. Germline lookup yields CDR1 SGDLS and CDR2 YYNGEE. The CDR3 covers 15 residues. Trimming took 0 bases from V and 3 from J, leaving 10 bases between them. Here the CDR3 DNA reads TGTGCCAGCAGCGTAGATGGCGACTCCAATCAGCCCCAGCATTTT. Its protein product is CASSVDGDSNQPQHF.

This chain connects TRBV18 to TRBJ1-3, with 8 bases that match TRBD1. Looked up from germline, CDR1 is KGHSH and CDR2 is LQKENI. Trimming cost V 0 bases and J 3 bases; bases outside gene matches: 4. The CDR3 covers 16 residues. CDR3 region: CASSPPGTGVGNTIYF. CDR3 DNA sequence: TGTGCCAGCTCACCACCCGGGACAGGAGTTGGAAACACCATATATTTT.

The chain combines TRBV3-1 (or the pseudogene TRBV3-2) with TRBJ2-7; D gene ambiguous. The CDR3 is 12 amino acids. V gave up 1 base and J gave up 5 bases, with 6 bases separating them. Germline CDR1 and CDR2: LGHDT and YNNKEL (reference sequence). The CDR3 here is CASSQVPNEQYF. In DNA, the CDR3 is TGTGCCAGCAGCCAAGTCCCCAACGAGCAGTACTTC.

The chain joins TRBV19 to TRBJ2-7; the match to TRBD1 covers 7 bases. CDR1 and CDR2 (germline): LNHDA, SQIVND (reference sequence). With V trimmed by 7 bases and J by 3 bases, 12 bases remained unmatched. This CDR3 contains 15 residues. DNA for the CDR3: TGTGCCAGTAAAGACAGGGCGACCGGCCTCTACGAGCAGTACTTC. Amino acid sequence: CASKDRATGLYEQYF.

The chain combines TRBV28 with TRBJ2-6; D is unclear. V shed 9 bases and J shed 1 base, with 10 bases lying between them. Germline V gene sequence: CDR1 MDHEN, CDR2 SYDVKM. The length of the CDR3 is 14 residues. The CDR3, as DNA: TGTGCCAGTTCGGTTCATTCTGGGGCCAACGTCCTGACTTTC. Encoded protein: CASSVHSGANVLTF.

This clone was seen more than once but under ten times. CDR3 sequence: CATGKGFWRPRNQPQHF. The CDR3 DNA is TGCGCCACGGGTAAAGGCTTCTGGCGCCCTCGGAATCAGCCCCAGCATTTT. The V and J genes are TRBV5-1 and TRBJ1-5; D gene uncertain. The germline V gene has CDR1 SGHRS and CDR2 YFSETQ. V dropped 9 bases and J dropped 4 bases, with 26 bases sitting between them. The CDR3 extends over 17 amino acids. Full variable domain (missing parts from reference TRBV5-1 and TRBJ1-5): KAGVTQTPRYLIKTRGQQVTLSCSPISGHRSVSWYQQTPGQGLQFLFEYFSETQRNKGNFPGRFSGRQFSNSRSEMNVSTLELGDSALYLCATGKGFWRPRNQPQHFGDGTRLSIL.

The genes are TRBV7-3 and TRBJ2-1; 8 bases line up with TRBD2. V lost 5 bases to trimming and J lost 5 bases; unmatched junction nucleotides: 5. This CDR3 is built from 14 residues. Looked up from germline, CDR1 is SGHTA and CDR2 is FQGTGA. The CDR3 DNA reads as TGTGCCAGCAGCACCCGACTAGCGCACAATGAGCAGTTCTTC. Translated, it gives CASSTRLAHNEQFF.

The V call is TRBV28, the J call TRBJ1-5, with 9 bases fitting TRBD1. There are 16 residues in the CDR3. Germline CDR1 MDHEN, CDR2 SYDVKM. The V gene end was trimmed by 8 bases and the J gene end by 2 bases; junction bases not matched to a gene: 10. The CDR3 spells CASLTGTGLRNQPQHF. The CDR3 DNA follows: TGTGCCAGCCTTACCGGGACAGGGCTTCGCAATCAGCCCCAGCATTTT.

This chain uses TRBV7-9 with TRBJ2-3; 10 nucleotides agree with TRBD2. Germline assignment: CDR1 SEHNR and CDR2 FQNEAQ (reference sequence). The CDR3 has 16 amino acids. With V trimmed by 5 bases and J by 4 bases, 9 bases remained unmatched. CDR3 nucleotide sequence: TGTGCCAGCAGCCTGGGGCTAGCGGGAGTAGCAGATACGCAGTATTTT. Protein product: CASSLGLAGVADTQYF.

The CDR3 loop reads CASSSNIQYF. The CDR3 DNA is TGTGCCAGCAGTTCGAACATTCAGTACTTC. The chain is built from TRBV28 and TRBJ2-4; D unresolved. CDR3 length: 10 residues. V was pared by 4 bases and J by 7 bases, with 2 bases between. CDR1 and CDR2 (germline): MDHEN, SYDVKM.

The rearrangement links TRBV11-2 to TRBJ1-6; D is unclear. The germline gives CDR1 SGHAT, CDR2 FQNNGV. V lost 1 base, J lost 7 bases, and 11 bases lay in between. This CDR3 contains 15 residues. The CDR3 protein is CASSLVLAGNSPLHF. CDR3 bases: TGTGCCAGCAGCTTAGTTTTGGCAGGCAATTCACCCCTCCACTTT.

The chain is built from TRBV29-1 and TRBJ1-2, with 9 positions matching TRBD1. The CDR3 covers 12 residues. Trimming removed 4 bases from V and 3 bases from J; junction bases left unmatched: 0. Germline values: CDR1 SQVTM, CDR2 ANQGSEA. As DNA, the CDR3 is TGCAGCGTTGGACAGGGGGACTATGGCTACACCTTC. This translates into CSVGQGDYGYTF.

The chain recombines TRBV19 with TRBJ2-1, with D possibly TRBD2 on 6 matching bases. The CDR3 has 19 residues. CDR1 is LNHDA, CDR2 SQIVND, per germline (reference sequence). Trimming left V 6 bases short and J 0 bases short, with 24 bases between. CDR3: CASRGAEGAFESSYNEQFF. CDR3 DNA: TGTGCCAGTAGGGGAGCGGAGGGCGCGTTCGAGAGCTCCTACAATGAGCAGTTCTTC. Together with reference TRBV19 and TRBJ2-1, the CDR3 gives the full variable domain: DGGITQSPKYLFRKEGQNVTLSCEQNLNHDAMYWYRQDPGQGLRLIYYSQIVNDFQKGDIAEGYSVSREKKESFPLTVTSAQKNPTAFYLCASRGAEGAFESSYNEQFFGPGTRLTVL.

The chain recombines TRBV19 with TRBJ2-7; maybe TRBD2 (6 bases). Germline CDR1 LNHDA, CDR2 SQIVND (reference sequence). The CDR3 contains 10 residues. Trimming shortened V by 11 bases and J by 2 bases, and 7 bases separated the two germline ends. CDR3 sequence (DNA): TGTGCCGCGGGGACCTACGAGCAGTACTTC. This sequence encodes CAAGTYEQYF. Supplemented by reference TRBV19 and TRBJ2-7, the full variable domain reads DGGITQSPKYLFRKEGQNVTLSCEQNLNHDAMYWYRQDPGQGLRLIYYSQIVNDFQKGDIAEGYSVSREKKESFPLTVTSAQKNPTAFYLCAAGTYEQYFGPGTRLTVT.

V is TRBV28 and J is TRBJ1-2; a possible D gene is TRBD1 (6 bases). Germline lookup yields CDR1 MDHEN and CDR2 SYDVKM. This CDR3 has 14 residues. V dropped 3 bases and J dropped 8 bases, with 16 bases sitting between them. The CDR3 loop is CASSFVPRGRGYTF. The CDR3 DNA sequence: TGTGCCAGCAGTTTTGTCCCCAGGGGTCGAGGCTACACCTTC.

The chain's CDR3 is CASSATLAGEVEQFF. Written as DNA, the CDR3 is TGTGCCAGCAGCGCAACCCTAGCGGGAGAGGTTGAGCAGTTCTTC. The chain uses TRBV9 and TRBJ2-1; 10 bases line up with TRBD2. Per the germline V gene, CDR1 is SGDLS and CDR2 is YYNGEE. The CDR3 is made up of 15 amino acids. J gave up 9 bases and V 3 bases, and 9 bases lay outside the gene matches.

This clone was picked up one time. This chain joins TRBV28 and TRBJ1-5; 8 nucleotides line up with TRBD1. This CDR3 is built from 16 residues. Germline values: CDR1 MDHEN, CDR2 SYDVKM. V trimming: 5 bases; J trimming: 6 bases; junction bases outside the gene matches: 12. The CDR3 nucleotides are TGTGCCAGCAGTCCACGGACAGGGTCGACGGGTCAGCCCCAGCATTTT. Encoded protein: CASSPRTGSTGQPQHF.

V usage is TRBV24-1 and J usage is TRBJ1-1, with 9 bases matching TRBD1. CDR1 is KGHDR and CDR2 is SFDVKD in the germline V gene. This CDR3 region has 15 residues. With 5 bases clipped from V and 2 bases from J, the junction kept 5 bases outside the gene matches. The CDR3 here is CATSGVGQGNTEAFF. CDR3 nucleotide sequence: TGTGCCACCAGTGGGGTGGGACAGGGCAACACTGAAGCTTTCTTT.

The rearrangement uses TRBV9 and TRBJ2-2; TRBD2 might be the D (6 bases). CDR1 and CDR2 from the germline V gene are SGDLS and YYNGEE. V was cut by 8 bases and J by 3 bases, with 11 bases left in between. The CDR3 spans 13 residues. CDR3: CASTAGYTGELFF. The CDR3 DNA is TGTGCCAGTACGGCGGGGTACACCGGGGAGCTGTTTTTT.

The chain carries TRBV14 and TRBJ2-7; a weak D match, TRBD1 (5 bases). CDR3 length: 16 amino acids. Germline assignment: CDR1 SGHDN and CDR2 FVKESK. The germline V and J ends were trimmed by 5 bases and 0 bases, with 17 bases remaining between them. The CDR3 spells CASSGTRQKPSYEQYF. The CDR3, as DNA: TGTGCCAGCAGCGGCACACGACAGAAACCCTCCTACGAGCAGTACTTC.

Here the CDR3 DNA reads TGCGCCAGCAGCGCAGGGACTAGCGGGAGGACAGATACGCAGTATTTT. It is translated as CASSAGTSGRTDTQYF. The rearrangement links TRBV5-1 to TRBJ2-3; 15 bases match TRBD2. CDR3 length equals 16 residues. Germline V lookup: CDR1 SGHRS, CDR2 YFSETQ. With 4 bases clipped from V and 3 bases from J, the junction kept 3 bases outside the gene matches.

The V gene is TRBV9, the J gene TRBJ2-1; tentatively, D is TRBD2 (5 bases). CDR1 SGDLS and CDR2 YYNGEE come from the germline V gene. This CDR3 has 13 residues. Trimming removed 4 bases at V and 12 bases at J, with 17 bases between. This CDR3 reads CASSPTTGPGQFF. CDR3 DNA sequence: TGTGCCAGCAGCCCGACTACGGGTCCGGGGCAGTTCTTC.

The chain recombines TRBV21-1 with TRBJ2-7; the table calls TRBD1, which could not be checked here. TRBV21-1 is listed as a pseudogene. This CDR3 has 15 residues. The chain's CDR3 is CASSNAYQGYYEQYF. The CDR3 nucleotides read TGTGCCAGCAGCAATGCCTATCAGGGGTATTACGAGCAGTACTTC.